Listed below are T cell receptor beta chains from one sample, sequenced in a study of cytomegalovirus exposure and HLA in healthy donors. Sequencing used immunoSEQ multiplex PCR; TCRdb keeps in-frame clones, though not all of them. The sample includes around 50,000 clones, roughly four fifths of them seen just once. Sequencing was performed on PBMCs. Every receptor here comes from a man aged 40-50 years in good health and CMV-seronegative. CDR3s leave out the opening cysteine and the closing phenylalanine or tryptophan. Not every row has a clone size; where given, it reads once, few, many or a size class.

v_gene: TRBV7-3
j_gene: TRBJ2-3
abundance: .
CDR3aa: ASSPGGDTQY

v_gene: TRBV6-1
j_gene: TRBJ2-1
abundance: .
CDR3aa: ASSEGLAGVEQF

v_gene: TRBV28
j_gene: TRBJ1-1
abundance: .
CDR3aa: ASSPTGLNTEAF

v_gene: TRBV9
j_gene: TRBJ2-2
abundance: .
CDR3aa: ASSAYGSNTGELF

v_gene: TRBV6-5
j_gene: TRBJ1-1
abundance: .
CDR3aa: ASTLNVNTEAF

v_gene: TRBV2
j_gene: TRBJ2-3
abundance: .
CDR3aa: ASSEGDRAY

v_gene: TRBV19
j_gene: TRBJ1-1
abundance: .
CDR3aa: ASSIRQGSGNTEAF

v_gene: TRBV6-1
j_gene: TRBJ2-1
abundance: .
CDR3aa: ASDRLDEQF

v_gene: TRBV27
j_gene: TRBJ2-3
abundance: .
CDR3aa: ASSRLTSGGWDTQY

v_gene: TRBV6-5
j_gene: TRBJ2-3
abundance: .
CDR3aa: ASSSSGDVVDTQY

v_gene: TRBV25-1
j_gene: TRBJ2-6
abundance: .
CDR3aa: ASSDPGGANVLT

v_gene: TRBV28
j_gene: TRBJ2-3
abundance: .
CDR3aa: ASSLTNKDTQY

v_gene: TRBV19
j_gene: TRBJ2-2
abundance: .
CDR3aa: ASSTGQGDYGELF

v_gene: TRBV10-3
j_gene: TRBJ2-7
abundance: .
CDR3aa: AISSQGISYEQY

v_gene: TRBV29-1
j_gene: TRBJ1-3
abundance: .
CDR3aa: SVDWTGDGNTIY

v_gene: TRBV2
j_gene: TRBJ1-6
abundance: .
CDR3aa: ASSAPGQLNSPLH

v_gene: TRBV6-5
j_gene: TRBJ2-7
abundance: .
CDR3aa: ASSSLLAGPYEQY

v_gene: TRBV13
j_gene: TRBJ2-5
abundance: .
CDR3aa: ATASRGSIQETQY

v_gene: TRBV2
j_gene: TRBJ2-7
abundance: .
CDR3aa: ASSDQNEQY

v_gene: TRBV6-6
j_gene: TRBJ2-5
abundance: .
CDR3aa: ASSQHRGRETQY

v_gene: TRBV2
j_gene: TRBJ2-7
abundance: .
CDR3aa: ASRLLASSSYEQY

v_gene: TRBV4-3
j_gene: TRBJ1-4
abundance: once
CDR3aa: ASSQDPGQPNEKLF

v_gene: TRBV27
j_gene: TRBJ2-6
abundance: .
CDR3aa: ASSFSGNGANVLT

v_gene: TRBV9
j_gene: TRBJ2-5
abundance: .
CDR3aa: ASSAAPGGDQETQY

v_gene: TRBV4-3
j_gene: TRBJ2-1
abundance: .
CDR3aa: ASSQDNKLNEQF

v_gene: TRBV2
j_gene: TRBJ2-5
abundance: .
CDR3aa: ASTMMRGLGETQY

v_gene: TRBV9
j_gene: TRBJ1-6
abundance: .
CDR3aa: ASSVGQGNSPLH